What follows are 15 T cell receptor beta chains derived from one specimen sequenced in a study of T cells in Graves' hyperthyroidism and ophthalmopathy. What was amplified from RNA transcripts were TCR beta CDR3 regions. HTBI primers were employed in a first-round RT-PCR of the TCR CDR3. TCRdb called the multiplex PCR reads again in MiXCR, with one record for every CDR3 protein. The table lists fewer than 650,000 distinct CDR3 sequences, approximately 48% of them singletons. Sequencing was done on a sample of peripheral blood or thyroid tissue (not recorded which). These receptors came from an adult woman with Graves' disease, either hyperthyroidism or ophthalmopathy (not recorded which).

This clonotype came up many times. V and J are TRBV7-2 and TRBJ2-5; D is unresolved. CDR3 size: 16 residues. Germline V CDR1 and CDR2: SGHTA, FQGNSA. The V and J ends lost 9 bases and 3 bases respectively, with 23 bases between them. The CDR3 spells CASKRSLNYPEETQYF. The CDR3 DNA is TGTGCCAGTAAGAGGAGTCTTAATTACCCAGAAGAGACCCAGTACTTC.

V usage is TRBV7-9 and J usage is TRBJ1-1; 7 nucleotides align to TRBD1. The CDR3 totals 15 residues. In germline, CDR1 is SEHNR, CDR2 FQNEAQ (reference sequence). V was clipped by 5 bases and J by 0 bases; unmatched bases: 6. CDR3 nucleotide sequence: TGTGCCAGCAGCCCGTTTGGGACAGTGAACACTGAAGCTTTCTTT. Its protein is CASSPFGTVNTEAFF.

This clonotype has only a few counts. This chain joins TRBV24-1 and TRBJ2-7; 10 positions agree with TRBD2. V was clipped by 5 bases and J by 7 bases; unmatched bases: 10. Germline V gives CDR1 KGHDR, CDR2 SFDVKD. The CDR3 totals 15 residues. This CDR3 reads CATSVLVAGGWEQYF. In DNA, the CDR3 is TGTGCCACCAGTGTGTTGGTAGCGGGAGGTTGGGAGCAGTACTTC.

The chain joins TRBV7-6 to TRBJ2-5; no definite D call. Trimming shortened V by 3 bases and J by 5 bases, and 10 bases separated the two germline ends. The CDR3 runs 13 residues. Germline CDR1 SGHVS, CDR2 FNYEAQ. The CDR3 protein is CASSFARLETQYF. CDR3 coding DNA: TGTGCCAGCAGCTTTGCGAGGTTGGAGACCCAGTACTTC.

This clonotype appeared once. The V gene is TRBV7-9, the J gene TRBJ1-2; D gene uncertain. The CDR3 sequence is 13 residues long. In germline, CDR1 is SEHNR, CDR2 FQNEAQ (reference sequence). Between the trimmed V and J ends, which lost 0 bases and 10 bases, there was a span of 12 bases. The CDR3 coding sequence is TGTGCCAGCAGCTTAGCATCTGAGAACCTCTACACCTTC. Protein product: CASSLASENLYTF.

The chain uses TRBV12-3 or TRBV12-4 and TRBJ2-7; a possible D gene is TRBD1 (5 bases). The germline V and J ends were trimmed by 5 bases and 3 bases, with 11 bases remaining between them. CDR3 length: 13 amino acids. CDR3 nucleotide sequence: TGTGCCAGCAGTCCTTATGACAGCTACGAGCAGTACTTC. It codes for CASSPYDSYEQYF.

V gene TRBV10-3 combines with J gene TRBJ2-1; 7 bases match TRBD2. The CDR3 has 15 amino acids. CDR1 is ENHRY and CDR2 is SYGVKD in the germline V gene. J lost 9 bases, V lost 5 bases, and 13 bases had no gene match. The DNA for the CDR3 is TGTGCCATCAGTATAAACCCGGGGTCTAGCGGTGAGCAGTTCTTC. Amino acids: CAISINPGSSGEQFF.

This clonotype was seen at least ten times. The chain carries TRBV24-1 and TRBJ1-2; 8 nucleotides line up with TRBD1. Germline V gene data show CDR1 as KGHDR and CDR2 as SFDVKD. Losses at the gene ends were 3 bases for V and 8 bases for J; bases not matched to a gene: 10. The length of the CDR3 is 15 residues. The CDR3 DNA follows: TGTGCCACCAGTGATCCGCGGGGGACAGGTGACGGCTACACCTTC. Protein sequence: CATSDPRGTGDGYTF.

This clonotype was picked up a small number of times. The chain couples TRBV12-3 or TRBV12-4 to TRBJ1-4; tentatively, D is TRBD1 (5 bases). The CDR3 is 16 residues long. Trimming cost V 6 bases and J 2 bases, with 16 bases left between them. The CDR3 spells CASSPHSGRTNEKLFF. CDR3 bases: TGTGCCAGCAGCCCACACTCGGGACGTACTAATGAAAAACTGTTTTTT.

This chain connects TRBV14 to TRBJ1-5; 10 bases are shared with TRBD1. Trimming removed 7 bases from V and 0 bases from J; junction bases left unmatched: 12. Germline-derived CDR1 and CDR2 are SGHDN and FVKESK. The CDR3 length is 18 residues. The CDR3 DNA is TGTGCCAGCAACCCCGACAGGGGGCAAGGGTATAGCAATCAGCCCCAGCATTTT. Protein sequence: CASNPDRGQGYSNQPQHF.

CDR3 amino acids: CASNFGGEGYTF. Here the CDR3 DNA reads TGTGCCAGCAACTTCGGGGGAGAAGGCTACACCTTC. This sequence joins TRBV28 and TRBJ1-2; D might be TRBD1 (5 bases). CDR1 is MDHEN and CDR2 is SYDVKM in the germline V gene. This CDR3 has 12 amino acids. Deletions cut 7 bases from V and 8 bases from J, with 14 bases between.

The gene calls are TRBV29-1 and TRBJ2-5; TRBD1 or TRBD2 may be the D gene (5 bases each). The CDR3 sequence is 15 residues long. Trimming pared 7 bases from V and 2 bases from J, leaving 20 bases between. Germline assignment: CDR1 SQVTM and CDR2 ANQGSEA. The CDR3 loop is CSALGTGAQQETQYF. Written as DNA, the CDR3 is TGCAGCGCCTTGGGCACCGGGGCGCAACAAGAGACCCAGTACTTC. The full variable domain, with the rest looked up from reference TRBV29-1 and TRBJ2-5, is SAVISQKPSRDICQRGTSLTIQCQVDSQVTMMFWYRQQPGQSLTLIATANQGSEATYESGFVIDKFPISRPNLTFSTLTVSNMSPEDSSIYLCSALGTGAQQETQYFGPGTRLLVL.

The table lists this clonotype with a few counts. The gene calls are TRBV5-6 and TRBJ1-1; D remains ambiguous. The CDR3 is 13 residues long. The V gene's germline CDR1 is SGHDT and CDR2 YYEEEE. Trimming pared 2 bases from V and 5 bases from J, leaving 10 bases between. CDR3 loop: CASSFAEGTEAFF. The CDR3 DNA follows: TGTGCCAGCAGCTTCGCCGAAGGTACTGAAGCTTTCTTT. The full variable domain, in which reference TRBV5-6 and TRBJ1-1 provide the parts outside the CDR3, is DAGVTQSPTHLIKTRGQQVTLRCSPKSGHDTVSWYQQALGQGPQFIFQYYEEEERQRGNFPDRFSGHQFPNYSSELNVNALLLGDSALYLCASSFAEGTEAFFGQGTRLTVV.

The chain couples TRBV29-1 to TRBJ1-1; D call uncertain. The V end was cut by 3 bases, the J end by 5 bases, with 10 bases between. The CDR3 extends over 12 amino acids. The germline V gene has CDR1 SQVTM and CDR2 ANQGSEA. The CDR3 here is CSVDSTGTEAFF. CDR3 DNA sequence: TGCAGCGTTGATAGTACGGGGACTGAAGCTTTCTTT.

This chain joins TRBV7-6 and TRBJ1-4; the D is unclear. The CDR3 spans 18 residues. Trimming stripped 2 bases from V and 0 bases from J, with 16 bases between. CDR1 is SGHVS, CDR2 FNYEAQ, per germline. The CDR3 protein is CASSLPAGHHATNEKLFF. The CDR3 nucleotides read TGTGCCAGCAGCTTACCGGCGGGTCATCACGCAACTAATGAAAAACTGTTTTTT.